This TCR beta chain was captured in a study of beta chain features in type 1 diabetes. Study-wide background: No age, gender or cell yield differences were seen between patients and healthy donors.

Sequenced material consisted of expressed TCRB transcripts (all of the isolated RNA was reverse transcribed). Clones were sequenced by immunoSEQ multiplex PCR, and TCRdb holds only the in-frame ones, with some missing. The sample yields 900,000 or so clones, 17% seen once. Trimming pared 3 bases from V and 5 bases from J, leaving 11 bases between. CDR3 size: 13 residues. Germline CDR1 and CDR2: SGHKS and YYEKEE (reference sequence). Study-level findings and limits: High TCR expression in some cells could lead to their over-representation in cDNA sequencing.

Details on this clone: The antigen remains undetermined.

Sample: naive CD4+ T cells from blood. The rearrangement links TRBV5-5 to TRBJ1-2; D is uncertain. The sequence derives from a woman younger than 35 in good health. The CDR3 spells CASSSTTAYGYTF. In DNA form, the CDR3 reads TGTGCCAGCAGCTCGACTACAGCGTATGGCTACACCTTC. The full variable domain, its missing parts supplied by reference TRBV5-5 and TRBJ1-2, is DAGVTQSPTHLIKTRGQQVTLRCSPISGHKSVSWYQQVLGQGPQFIFQYYEKEERGRGNFPDRFSARQFPNYSSELNVNALLLGDSALYLCASSSTTAYGYTFGSGTRLTVV.